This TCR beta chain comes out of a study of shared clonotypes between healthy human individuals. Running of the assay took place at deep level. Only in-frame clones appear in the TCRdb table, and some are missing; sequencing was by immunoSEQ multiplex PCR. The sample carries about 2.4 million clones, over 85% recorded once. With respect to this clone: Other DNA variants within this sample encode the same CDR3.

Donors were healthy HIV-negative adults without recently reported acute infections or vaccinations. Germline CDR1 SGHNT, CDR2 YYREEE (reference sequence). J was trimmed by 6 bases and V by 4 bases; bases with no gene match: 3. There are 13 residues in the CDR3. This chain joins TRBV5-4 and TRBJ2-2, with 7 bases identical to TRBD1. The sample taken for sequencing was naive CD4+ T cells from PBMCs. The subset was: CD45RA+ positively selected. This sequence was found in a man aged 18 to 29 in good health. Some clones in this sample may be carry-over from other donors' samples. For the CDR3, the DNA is TGTGCCAGCAGCCTAACAGGGGCCGGGGAGCTGTTTTTT. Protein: CASSLTGAGELFF.